A selection of T cell receptor beta chains follows, all from one sample in a study of T cell responses to AZD1222 COVID-19 vaccine. Sequenced by immunoSEQ multiplex PCR; TCRdb stores in-frame clones only, minus some. Counted here are some 200,000 clones, approximately 91% occurring once; the ten biggest clones make up approximately 3.7%. The sequenced sample was peripheral blood, obtained 28 days after the second AZD1222 dose. These receptor sequences come from an adult who received the AZD1222 COVID-19 vaccine. Both conserved end residues are part of each CDR3. The order of the fields is clone size, V gene, D gene, J gene, CDR3 DNA, CDR3 protein. The D gene is left open where the match is weak. Clone size, where shown, is once, few, many, or a class for clones that have expanded.

>NA|TRBV7-8|NA|TRBJ2-3
TGTGCCAGCAGCCTGGCTTGGGGAGATACGCAGTATTTT
CASSLAWGDTQYF
>NA|TRBV6-5|TRBD1|TRBJ1-2
TGTGCCAGCAGTCCCCCGGGACAGGGTTTGTATGGCTACACCTTC
CASSPPGQGLYGYTF
>NA|TRBV20-1|NA|TRBJ2-7
TGCAGTGCTAGGGCCGACTACGAGCAGTACTTC
CSARADYEQYF
>NA|TRBV2|TRBD2|TRBJ2-2
TGTGCCAGCAGTAAACTAGCGGGGGACACCGGGGAGCTGTTTTTT
CASSKLAGDTGELFF
>NA|TRBV9|NA|TRBJ1-3
TGTGCCAGCAGCGTAGGGACAGACTCTGGAAACACCATATATTTT
CASSVGTDSGNTIYF
>NA|TRBV5-1|NA|TRBJ1-2
TGCGCCAGCCTAAAATCGGGGGGCGACGGAGCTGGCTACACCTTC
CASLKSGGDGAGYTF
>NA|TRBV27|NA|TRBJ2-2
TGTGCCAGCAGTATACTCGACCAATACCGGGACACCTCGAACACCGGGGAGCTGTTTTTT
CASSILDQYRDTSNTGELFF
>NA|TRBV12-5|TRBD2|TRBJ2-7
TGTGCTAGTGGTGTCAGACTAGCGGGAGGGCTATACGAGCAGTACTTC
CASGVRLAGGLYEQYF
>once|TRBV19|NA|TRBJ2-4
TGTGCCAGTAGTCGAGGGGAGATACTAGCCAAAAACATTCAGTACTTC
CASSRGEILAKNIQYF
>NA|TRBV18|NA|TRBJ2-3
TGTGCCAGCTCACACAGGGAAAGCACAGATACGCAGTATTTT
CASSHRESTDTQYF
>NA|TRBV15|NA|TRBJ2-7
TGTGCCACCAGTAAGGACGGATTCTACGAGCAGTACTTC
CATSKDGFYEQYF
>NA|TRBV5-1|TRBD1|TRBJ1-2
TGCGCCAGCAGCTTGGACAGGGGATTTGTTGGCTACACCTTC
CASSLDRGFVGYTF
>NA|TRBV25-1|NA|TRBJ2-7
TGTGCCAGCAAACAGGGTCTTTACGAGCAGTACTTC
CASKQGLYEQYF
>NA|TRBV9|NA|TRBJ2-1
TGTGCCAGCAGCGCGGATGAGTTCGGGTACAATGAGCAGTTCTTC
CASSADEFGYNEQFF
>NA|TRBV27|TRBD1|TRBJ1-2
TGTGCCAGCTGGGACAGGGGTAACTATGGCTACACCTTC
CASWDRGNYGYTF
>NA|TRBV10-2|NA|TRBJ2-7
TGCGCCACGGGCGGGCAGTTAGGAACCTACGAGCAGTACTTC
CATGGQLGTYEQYF
>once|TRBV12-3/TRBV12-4|TRBD2|TRBJ2-1
TGTGCCAGCAGTTATGAGACTAGCTATGAGCAGTTCTTC
CASSYETSYEQFF
>NA|TRBV6-5|TRBD2|TRBJ2-7
TGTGCCAGCAGCCAACGGGGGGGCCTCTACGAGCAGTACTTC
CASSQRGGLYEQYF
>NA|TRBV4-3|NA|TRBJ2-6
TGCGCCAGCAGCCAAGACCCTCTGGCAGGGGCCAACGTCCTGACTTTC
CASSQDPLAGANVLTF
>NA|TRBV6-5|NA|TRBJ1-5
TGTGCCAGCAGTAATACAGGGCAGCCCCAGCATTTT
CASSNTGQPQHF
>NA|TRBV11-2|NA|TRBJ2-1
TGTGCCAGCAGCTTTGACGGCTCCTACAATGAGCAGTTCTTC
CASSFDGSYNEQFF
>NA|TRBV7-9|NA|TRBJ1-1
TGTGCCAGCAGCTCTCGAGGGACGCAGGCTTTCTTT
CASSSRGTQAFF
>once|TRBV15|TRBD1|TRBJ1-2
TGTGCCACCAGCGAAGGACAGGCTCAATTCTATGGCTACACCTTC
CATSEGQAQFYGYTF
>NA|TRBV27|NA|TRBJ1-4
TGTGCCAGCAGTCGGGGAGGGGAAAAACTGTTTTTT
CASSRGGEKLFF
>NA|TRBV4-2|NA|TRBJ2-1
TGTGCCAGCAGCGGGGGGCTCGAAAGACTTTACAATGAGCAGTTCTTC
CASSGGLERLYNEQFF
>NA|TRBV21-1|NA|TRBJ2-3
TGTGCCAGCAGCGCCCGGGACAAGGTGCGTTTCCCGTACACAGATACGCAGTATTTT
CASSARDKVRFPYTDTQYF
>NA|TRBV19|NA|TRBJ2-5
TGTGCCAGTAAGCCCCCGGGCGGGAATCAAGAGACCCAGTACTTC
CASKPPGGNQETQYF
>NA|TRBV19|NA|TRBJ2-1
TGTGCCAGTAGTATAGGCGGACAGACTTACAATGAGCAGTTCTTC
CASSIGGQTYNEQFF
>NA|TRBV9|TRBD2|TRBJ2-7
TGTGCCAGCAGCCTCCAGGGAGGGGCCCAGTACTTC
CASSLQGGAQYF
>NA|TRBV14|TRBD1|TRBJ1-2
TGTGCCAGCAGCCAAACCGGGACAGGGTTCTGGCGGTATGGCTACACCTTC
CASSQTGTGFWRYGYTF
>NA|TRBV12-3/TRBV12-4|NA|TRBJ1-4
TGTGCCAGCAGTCTGGGACCCTGGGAAAAACTGTTTTTT
CASSLGPWEKLFF
>NA|TRBV11-2|NA|TRBJ2-1
TGTGCCAGCAGTCAGAGGGGGAACGCCTACAATGAGCAGTTCTTC
CASSQRGNAYNEQFF
>NA|TRBV9|NA|TRBJ1-1
TGTGCCAGCAGCGTTTTGGGGGACACTGAAGCTTTCTTT
CASSVLGDTEAFF
>NA|TRBV14|NA|TRBJ2-1
TGTGCCAGCAGCCAAGACTTGGGCTCGGCCCATGAGCAGTTCTTC
CASSQDLGSAHEQFF
>NA|TRBV10-2|NA|TRBJ1-3
TGCGCCAGCAGTGATGGGCCCCCGGGCGGACTCTCTGGAAACACCATATATTTT
CASSDGPPGGLSGNTIYF
>NA|TRBV15|TRBD2|TRBJ2-1
TGTGCCACCAGCAGGGGAACTAGCGGGAGCTATGAGCAGTTCTTC
CATSRGTSGSYEQFF
>NA|TRBV24-1|NA|TRBJ1-2
TGTGCCACCAGTGATTCCCCCAGCGCGGGTATCAACTATGGCTACACCTTC
CATSDSPSAGINYGYTF
>NA|TRBV11-2|NA|TRBJ1-1
TGTGCCAGCAGCTCCAGGCTTGAAGCTTTCTTT
CASSSRLEAFF
>NA|TRBV11-1|NA|TRBJ2-1
TGTGCCAGCAGCTTAGACAGTGAGCAGTTCTTC
CASSLDSEQFF
>NA|TRBV5-4|NA|TRBJ2-7
TGTGCCAGCAGCCCTACATCTACCCCCTCCTACGAGCAGTACTTC
CASSPTSTPSYEQYF
>NA|TRBV9|NA|TRBJ1-2
TGTGCCAGCAGCGTAGTTGGTTCACCGGACGGCTACACCTTC
CASSVVGSPDGYTF
>few|TRBV7-8|TRBD2|TRBJ2-5
TGTGCCAGCAGATTCAGTAGCGGGAGAGAGACCCAGTACTTC
CASRFSSGRETQYF
>NA|TRBV19|NA|TRBJ1-4
TGTGCCAGTAGTTCATACCCGGGACGGTCTAATGAAAAACTGTTTTTT
CASSSYPGRSNEKLFF
>NA|TRBV7-2|NA|TRBJ2-5
TGTGCCAGCAGCCCAGGAGAGACCCAGTACTTC
CASSPGETQYF
>NA|TRBV7-3|NA|TRBJ2-5
TGTGCCAGCAGCTTTCGGGGTTCCCGCGAAGAGACCCAGTACTTC
CASSFRGSREETQYF
>NA|TRBV19|NA|TRBJ1-2
TGTGCCAGTAGTATGACCACGGATCATGGCTACACCTTC
CASSMTTDHGYTF
>NA|TRBV19|NA|TRBJ2-7
TGTGCCAGTAGTACCGGACAGATAGGACTCTACGAGCAGTACTTC
CASSTGQIGLYEQYF
>NA|TRBV27|TRBD1|TRBJ2-4
TGTGCCAGCAGGGTGACAGGGGAGGCGGCCAAAAACATTCAGTACTTC
CASRVTGEAAKNIQYF
>NA|TRBV27|TRBD2|TRBJ2-1
TGTGCCAGCAGTTTAGCTAGCGGGAGGGTTACCTACAATGAGCAGTTCTTC
CASSLASGRVTYNEQFF
>once|TRBV5-4|NA|TRBJ2-2
TGTGCCAGCAGCCGCACGAACACCGGGGAGCTGTTTTTT
CASSRTNTGELFF
>NA|TRBV4-1|NA|TRBJ1-1
TGCGCCAGCAGCCAACAGAGACTGAACACTGAAGCTTTCTTT
CASSQQRLNTEAFF
>few|TRBV11-2|NA|TRBJ1-4
TGTGCCAGCAGCTTCGACAGTGCAACTAATGAAAAACTGTTTTTT
CASSFDSATNEKLFF
>NA|TRBV27|NA|TRBJ2-3
TGTGCCAGCAGTCCCCGGGTACTTTCTAGCACAGATACGCAGTATTTT
CASSPRVLSSTDTQYF